Listed below are T cell receptor beta chains from one sample, sequenced in a study of blood T cell repertoires in COVID-19. The table came from immunoSEQ multiplex PCR; TCRdb's copy has only in-frame clones and leaves some out. The sample shows about 82,000 clones, around four fifths of them seen only once. Sequenced: peripheral blood. The source is an elderly man with active or convalescent COVID-19. CDR3s include the opening cysteine and the closing phenylalanine or tryptophan. Each record gives: CDR3 protein, CDR3 DNA, V gene, J gene, CDR3 length, clone size, D gene. D genes are given only for firm matches. Clone size is not always given. Where it is, it says once, few, many or a class for expanded clones.

cdr3_aa: CASSLDNGGYNEQFF
cdr3_nt: TGTGCCAGCAGCTTAGATAACGGCGGCTACAATGAGCAGTTCTTC
v_call: TRBV11-3
j_call: TRBJ2-1
cdr3_length: 15
clone_size: once
d_call: NA

cdr3_aa: CASRGPGGLNTEAFF
cdr3_nt: TGTGCCAGCAGGGGGCCAGGGGGGCTGAACACTGAAGCTTTCTTT
v_call: TRBV2
j_call: TRBJ1-1
cdr3_length: 15
clone_size: NA
d_call: TRBD1

cdr3_aa: CASSPVGGTTEAFF
cdr3_nt: TGTGCCAGCAGCCCGGTTGGAGGGACCACTGAAGCTTTCTTT
v_call: TRBV6-2/TRBV6-3
j_call: TRBJ1-1
cdr3_length: 14
clone_size: NA
d_call: NA

cdr3_aa: CASRWTGAGNTIYF
cdr3_nt: TGTGCCAGTAGGTGGACAGGGGCTGGAAACACCATATATTTT
v_call: TRBV19
j_call: TRBJ1-3
cdr3_length: 14
clone_size: NA
d_call: TRBD1

cdr3_aa: CASTAGTVRGSPLHF
cdr3_nt: TGTGCCAGCACCGCCGGGACAGTCAGAGGTTCACCCCTCCACTTT
v_call: TRBV6-6
j_call: TRBJ1-6
cdr3_length: 15
clone_size: NA
d_call: TRBD1

cdr3_aa: CASSPGDRNIQYF
cdr3_nt: TGTGCCAGCTCGCCCGGAGACCGTAACATTCAGTACTTC
v_call: TRBV18
j_call: TRBJ2-4
cdr3_length: 13
clone_size: NA
d_call: NA

cdr3_aa: CASSDPPTGLAFF
cdr3_nt: TGTGCCAGCAGTGATCCCCCGACAGGGCTGGCTTTCTTT
v_call: TRBV6-1
j_call: TRBJ1-1
cdr3_length: 13
clone_size: NA
d_call: TRBD1

cdr3_aa: CASSLQTSPYNEQFF
cdr3_nt: TGTGCCAGCAGCTTGCAGACTAGCCCTTACAATGAGCAGTTCTTC
v_call: TRBV7-8
j_call: TRBJ2-1
cdr3_length: 15
clone_size: NA
d_call: TRBD2

cdr3_aa: CASSPQGLTEAFF
cdr3_nt: TGTGCCAGCTCACCCCAGGGGTTGACTGAAGCTTTCTTT
v_call: TRBV18
j_call: TRBJ1-1
cdr3_length: 13
clone_size: NA
d_call: NA

cdr3_aa: CASSTGYNGYTF
cdr3_nt: TGTGCCAGCAGCACAGGGTACAATGGCTACACCTTC
v_call: TRBV12-3/TRBV12-4
j_call: TRBJ1-2
cdr3_length: 12
clone_size: NA
d_call: NA

cdr3_aa: CASSRRQGTGELFF
cdr3_nt: TGTGCCAGCAGCAGACGACAGGGCACCGGGGAGCTGTTTTTT
v_call: TRBV14
j_call: TRBJ2-2
cdr3_length: 14
clone_size: NA
d_call: TRBD1

cdr3_aa: CASSRGQDYEAFF
cdr3_nt: TGTGCCAGTAGTAGGGGACAGGACTATGAAGCTTTCTTT
v_call: TRBV19
j_call: TRBJ1-1
cdr3_length: 13
clone_size: few
d_call: TRBD1

cdr3_aa: CASSLLGQGNEKLFF
cdr3_nt: TGTGCCAGCTCTCTCCTGGGACAGGGGAATGAAAAACTGTTTTTT
v_call: TRBV18
j_call: TRBJ1-4
cdr3_length: 15
clone_size: NA
d_call: TRBD1

cdr3_aa: CASRSTGELFF
cdr3_nt: TGTGCCAGTCGGTCCACCGGGGAGCTGTTTTTT
v_call: TRBV25-1
j_call: TRBJ2-2
cdr3_length: 11
clone_size: NA
d_call: NA

cdr3_aa: CASKLAESTDTQYF
cdr3_nt: TGTGCCAGCAAGCTAGCGGAAAGCACAGATACGCAGTATTTT
v_call: TRBV7-9
j_call: TRBJ2-3
cdr3_length: 14
clone_size: NA
d_call: TRBD2

cdr3_aa: CASSFYRGTSPLHF
cdr3_nt: TGTGCCAGCAGCTTCTACAGGGGAACTTCACCCCTCCACTTT
v_call: TRBV11-2
j_call: TRBJ1-6
cdr3_length: 14
clone_size: NA
d_call: TRBD1

cdr3_aa: CASSRTSIQSLYGYTF
cdr3_nt: TGTGCCAGCAGCCGCACATCGATACAGAGCCTCTATGGCTACACCTTC
v_call: TRBV3-1/TRBV3-2
j_call: TRBJ1-2
cdr3_length: 16
clone_size: NA
d_call: NA

cdr3_aa: CASSLQVDYGYTF
cdr3_nt: TGTGCCAGCAGTCTTCAGGTGGACTATGGCTACACCTTC
v_call: TRBV14
j_call: TRBJ1-2
cdr3_length: 13
clone_size: NA
d_call: NA

cdr3_aa: CASSPLGRGNYGYTF
cdr3_nt: TGTGCCAGCAGCCCTCTGGGGAGGGGTAACTATGGCTACACCTTC
v_call: TRBV3-1/TRBV3-2
j_call: TRBJ1-2
cdr3_length: 15
clone_size: NA
d_call: NA

cdr3_aa: CASSPALTSGGGTQYF
cdr3_nt: TGCGCCAGCAGCCCCGCTCTGACTAGCGGGGGAGGGACCCAGTACTTC
v_call: TRBV5-1
j_call: TRBJ2-5
cdr3_length: 16
clone_size: NA
d_call: TRBD2

cdr3_aa: CASSIGGTTDTQYF
cdr3_nt: TGTGCCAGCAGCATAGGTGGGACAACCGATACGCAGTATTTT
v_call: TRBV7-3
j_call: TRBJ2-3
cdr3_length: 14
clone_size: NA
d_call: NA

cdr3_aa: CASSLDSAGANTDTQYF
cdr3_nt: TGTGCCAGCAGCTTAGATTCAGCGGGAGCGAACACAGATACGCAGTATTTT
v_call: TRBV11-2
j_call: TRBJ2-3
cdr3_length: 17
clone_size: NA
d_call: TRBD2

cdr3_aa: CASSKSGGPRSYNEQFF
cdr3_nt: TGCGCCAGCAGTAAGAGCGGAGGGCCTCGGTCCTACAATGAGCAGTTCTTC
v_call: TRBV10-1
j_call: TRBJ2-1
cdr3_length: 17
clone_size: few
d_call: NA

cdr3_aa: CASSQDLSTNTDTQYF
cdr3_nt: TGTGCCAGCAGCCAAGATCTGTCGACAAACACAGATACGCAGTATTTT
v_call: TRBV14
j_call: TRBJ2-3
cdr3_length: 16
clone_size: NA
d_call: NA

cdr3_aa: CASSLGAGSYNEQFF
cdr3_nt: TGCGCCAGCAGCTTGGGGGCGGGATCGTACAATGAGCAGTTCTTC
v_call: TRBV5-1
j_call: TRBJ2-1
cdr3_length: 15
clone_size: once
d_call: NA

cdr3_aa: CATSSGAGGSQPQHF
cdr3_nt: TGTGCCACCAGCAGCGGAGCAGGGGGTAGTCAGCCCCAGCATTTT
v_call: TRBV15
j_call: TRBJ1-5
cdr3_length: 15
clone_size: few
d_call: TRBD1

cdr3_aa: CASSQGAGDSPLHF
cdr3_nt: TGCGCCAGCAGCCAAGGCGCAGGGGATTCACCCCTCCACTTT
v_call: TRBV5-1
j_call: TRBJ1-6
cdr3_length: 14
clone_size: NA
d_call: NA

cdr3_aa: CASSPPHRYTF
cdr3_nt: TGCGCCAGCAGTCCCCCCCATCGCTACACCTTC
v_call: TRBV23-1
j_call: TRBJ1-2
cdr3_length: 11
clone_size: NA
d_call: NA

cdr3_aa: CATQDREGRQPQHF
cdr3_nt: TGTGCCACACAAGACAGGGAAGGGAGGCAGCCCCAGCATTTT
v_call: TRBV19
j_call: TRBJ1-5
cdr3_length: 14
clone_size: NA
d_call: TRBD1

cdr3_aa: CASRLAGAVGELFF
cdr3_nt: TGTGCCAGCAGACTAGCGGGAGCGGTCGGGGAGCTGTTTTTT
v_call: TRBV25-1
j_call: TRBJ2-2
cdr3_length: 14
clone_size: NA
d_call: TRBD2

cdr3_aa: CASSPGGLDRGPGDTQYF
cdr3_nt: TGCGCCAGCAGCCCGGGGGGGCTAGACAGGGGGCCTGGAGATACGCAGTATTTT
v_call: TRBV5-1
j_call: TRBJ2-3
cdr3_length: 18
clone_size: NA
d_call: TRBD1

cdr3_aa: CASSIGDSNEQFF
cdr3_nt: TGCGCCAGCAGCATAGGGGATAGCAATGAGCAGTTCTTC
v_call: TRBV5-1
j_call: TRBJ2-1
cdr3_length: 13
clone_size: NA
d_call: NA

cdr3_aa: CASQGPHQPQHF
cdr3_nt: TGTGCCAGCCAGGGGCCCCATCAGCCCCAGCATTTT
v_call: TRBV6-5
j_call: TRBJ1-5
cdr3_length: 12
clone_size: NA
d_call: NA

cdr3_aa: CASSITGVGRNTEAFF
cdr3_nt: TGTGCCAGTAGTATTACAGGGGTCGGACGGAACACTGAAGCTTTCTTT
v_call: TRBV19
j_call: TRBJ1-1
cdr3_length: 16
clone_size: NA
d_call: TRBD1

cdr3_aa: CASKLQGGYTGELFF
cdr3_nt: TGCGCCAGCAAGCTCCAGGGGGGATACACCGGGGAGCTGTTTTTT
v_call: TRBV5-1
j_call: TRBJ2-2
cdr3_length: 15
clone_size: NA
d_call: NA

cdr3_aa: CASSLRQGDYGYTF
cdr3_nt: TGTGCCAGCAGTTTGAGGCAGGGGGACTATGGCTACACCTTC
v_call: TRBV27
j_call: TRBJ1-2
cdr3_length: 14
clone_size: NA
d_call: TRBD1

cdr3_aa: CASSYRRQGATDTQYF
cdr3_nt: TGTGCCAGCAGCTATAGAAGACAGGGGGCAACTGATACGCAGTATTTT
v_call: TRBV7-2
j_call: TRBJ2-3
cdr3_length: 16
clone_size: NA
d_call: TRBD1

cdr3_aa: CASNPQRGTDTQYF
cdr3_nt: TGTGCCAGCAACCCTCAGCGGGGCACAGATACGCAGTATTTT
v_call: TRBV6-6
j_call: TRBJ2-3
cdr3_length: 14
clone_size: NA
d_call: NA

cdr3_aa: CASSPGATNEKLFF
cdr3_nt: TGTGCCAGCTCACCGGGCGCAACTAATGAAAAACTGTTTTTT
v_call: TRBV18
j_call: TRBJ1-4
cdr3_length: 14
clone_size: NA
d_call: NA

cdr3_aa: CASSRRQGGNQPQHF
cdr3_nt: TGTGCCAGCAGTCGAAGACAGGGGGGAAATCAGCCCCAGCATTTT
v_call: TRBV7-2
j_call: TRBJ1-5
cdr3_length: 15
clone_size: NA
d_call: TRBD1

cdr3_aa: CASGGWQFNQPQHF
cdr3_nt: TGTGCCAGTGGCGGATGGCAGTTCAATCAGCCCCAGCATTTT
v_call: TRBV19
j_call: TRBJ1-5
cdr3_length: 14
clone_size: NA
d_call: NA

cdr3_aa: CASSSTTSGAKETQYF
cdr3_nt: TGTGCCAGCAGTTCCACGACTAGCGGAGCCAAGGAGACCCAGTACTTC
v_call: TRBV28
j_call: TRBJ2-5
cdr3_length: 16
clone_size: NA
d_call: TRBD2

cdr3_aa: CASRSGGSIEKLFF
cdr3_nt: TGTGCCAGCCGATCAGGGGGCTCCATTGAAAAACTGTTTTTT
v_call: TRBV21-1
j_call: TRBJ1-4
cdr3_length: 14
clone_size: once
d_call: NA

cdr3_aa: CASSLSNPARLETQYF
cdr3_nt: TGTGCCAGCAGTTTATCGAATCCGGCTAGACTTGAGACCCAGTACTTC
v_call: TRBV27
j_call: TRBJ2-5
cdr3_length: 16
clone_size: NA
d_call: NA

cdr3_aa: CASSPRFGGEVTEAFF
cdr3_nt: TGTGCCAGCAGCCCACGTTTTGGTGGGGAGGTCACTGAAGCTTTCTTT
v_call: TRBV27
j_call: TRBJ1-1
cdr3_length: 16
clone_size: once
d_call: NA

cdr3_aa: CASSSAPGRQPSGNTIYF
cdr3_nt: TGTGCCAGCAGCTCCGCCCCAGGTAGACAGCCCTCTGGAAACACCATATATTTT
v_call: TRBV7-9
j_call: TRBJ1-3
cdr3_length: 18
clone_size: NA
d_call: NA

cdr3_aa: CASRGNTDTQYF
cdr3_nt: TGTGCCAGCCGAGGTAACACAGATACGCAGTATTTT
v_call: TRBV2
j_call: TRBJ2-3
cdr3_length: 12
clone_size: few
d_call: NA

cdr3_aa: CASTPNVRGSQPQHF
cdr3_nt: TGTGCCAGTACCCCTAACGTCCGAGGCTCTCAGCCCCAGCATTTT
v_call: TRBV19
j_call: TRBJ1-5
cdr3_length: 15
clone_size: few
d_call: NA

cdr3_aa: CASSPKTGPGELFF
cdr3_nt: TGTGCCAGCAGCCCGAAAACAGGGCCCGGGGAGCTGTTTTTT
v_call: TRBV3-1/TRBV3-2
j_call: TRBJ2-2
cdr3_length: 14
clone_size: few
d_call: NA

cdr3_aa: CASALTGTRTGELFF
cdr3_nt: TGTGCCAGTGCCCTTACCGGGACTAGGACCGGGGAGCTGTTTTTT
v_call: TRBV6-5
j_call: TRBJ2-2
cdr3_length: 15
clone_size: NA
d_call: TRBD2

cdr3_aa: CASSRNRDRRSSYGYTF
cdr3_nt: TGTGCCAGCTCACGCAACCGGGACAGGAGGAGCTCCTATGGCTACACCTTC
v_call: TRBV18
j_call: TRBJ1-2
cdr3_length: 17
clone_size: NA
d_call: TRBD1

cdr3_aa: CASSSGSQETQYF
cdr3_nt: TGTGCCAGCAGTTCAGGTTCTCAAGAGACCCAGTACTTC
v_call: TRBV6-5
j_call: TRBJ2-5
cdr3_length: 13
clone_size: NA
d_call: NA

cdr3_aa: CASSYYWETQYF
cdr3_nt: TGTGCCAGCAGTTACTACTGGGAGACCCAGTACTTC
v_call: TRBV6-2/TRBV6-3
j_call: TRBJ2-5
cdr3_length: 12
clone_size: NA
d_call: NA

cdr3_aa: CATSDFAGTEAFF
cdr3_nt: TGTGCCACCAGTGATTTCGCGGGGACTGAAGCTTTCTTT
v_call: TRBV24-1
j_call: TRBJ1-1
cdr3_length: 13
clone_size: NA
d_call: NA

cdr3_aa: CASSSRTGGSRLFQYF
cdr3_nt: TGTGCCAGCAGCTCCCGGACAGGGGGCTCCCGTCTTTTCCAGTATTTT
v_call: TRBV7-9
j_call: TRBJ2-3
cdr3_length: 16
clone_size: NA
d_call: TRBD1